Below are 26 T cell receptor beta chains sequenced from a single sample in a study of blood T cell repertoires in COVID-19. Measured with immunoSEQ multiplex PCR; TCRdb has only the in-frame clones, and not every one. Of 160,000 or so clones in the sample, roughly 88% were seen once. Sequenced input: PBMCs or T cells enriched from blood (not recorded which). Receptors originate from a man aged 50 or older who had recovered from COVID-19.

The genes are TRBV5-4 and TRBJ2-5; 10 bases align to TRBD1. CDR1 and CDR2 from the germline V gene are SGHNT and YYREEE (reference sequence). V trimming: 4 bases; J trimming: 5 bases; junction bases outside the gene matches: 8. The CDR3 totals 15 residues. The CDR3 spells CASSPMTGGAETQYF. The CDR3 bases are TGTGCCAGCAGCCCGATGACAGGGGGCGCGGAGACCCAGTACTTC.

This chain links TRBV2 with TRBJ1-6; no clear D gene. V lost 5 bases, J lost 7 bases, and 21 bases lay in between. Germline V gene sequence: CDR1 SNHLY, CDR2 FYNNEI. The CDR3 runs 17 residues. The CDR3 loop reads CASSITPSAPLNSPLHF. The CDR3 coding sequence is TGTGCCAGCAGTATTACTCCATCCGCACCGCTAAATTCACCCCTCCACTTT. Together with reference TRBV2 and TRBJ1-6, the CDR3 gives the full variable domain: EPEVTQTPSHQVTQMGQEVILRCVPISNHLYFYWYRQILGQKVEFLVSFYNNEISEKSEIFDDQFSVERPDGSNFTLKIRSTKLEDSAMYFCASSITPSAPLNSPLHFGNGTRLTVT.

The chain employs TRBV11-1 and TRBJ1-2; D ambiguous. The CDR3 totals 14 residues. V lost 3 bases and J 2 bases, leaving 10 bases between the germline ends. Germline-derived CDR1 and CDR2 are SGHAT and FQDESV (reference sequence). The CDR3 sequence: CASSLPPGNYGYTF. The CDR3 DNA is TGTGCCAGCAGCTTGCCTCCGGGGAACTATGGCTACACCTTC.

J is TRBJ2-7 and V is TRBV2; no reliable D call. Germline CDR1 reads SNHLY; CDR2 reads FYNNEI. The V end lost 7 bases, the J end lost 3 bases, and 10 bases lay between the germline ends. The CDR3 has 12 amino acids. CDR3 protein: CASKRSDYEQYF. Here the CDR3 DNA reads TGTGCCAGCAAGAGGTCAGACTACGAGCAGTACTTC.

The table lists this clone with a few counts. The V call is TRBV19, the J call TRBJ1-1; D call uncertain. Germline lookup yields CDR1 LNHDA and CDR2 SQIVND (reference sequence). This CDR3 region has 13 residues. Trimming cost V 2 bases and J 10 bases, with 14 bases left between them. CDR3: CASSIPEEVGAFF. DNA for the CDR3: TGTGCCAGTAGTATACCAGAAGAGGTGGGAGCTTTCTTT. The full variable domain, in which reference TRBV19 and TRBJ1-1 provide the parts outside the CDR3, is DGGITQSPKYLFRKEGQNVTLSCEQNLNHDAMYWYRQDPGQGLRLIYYSQIVNDFQKGDIAEGYSVSREKKESFPLTVTSAQKNPTAFYLCASSIPEEVGAFFGQGTRLTVV.

The genes are TRBV18 and TRBJ2-5; possibly TRBD1 for D (5 bases). Germline lookup yields CDR1 KGHSH and CDR2 LQKENI. Between the trimmed V and J ends, which lost 2 bases and 4 bases, there was a span of 17 bases. The CDR3 runs 16 residues. The CDR3 reads CASSPNRGAGLETQYF. As DNA, the CDR3 is TGTGCCAGCTCACCAAACCGTGGGGCAGGGCTAGAGACCCAGTACTTC.

The gene calls are TRBV4-1 and TRBJ2-5; 8 bases agree with TRBD2. The ends lost 2 bases at V and 2 bases at J; junction bases unmatched: 10. This CDR3 is 17 amino acids long. Germline lookup yields CDR1 MGHRA and CDR2 YSYEKL. The chain's CDR3 is CASSQIRRRGVQETQYF. The CDR3 bases are TGCGCCAGCAGCCAAATTAGACGGCGGGGGGTTCAAGAGACCCAGTACTTC.

The chain recombines TRBV10-2 with TRBJ1-4; tentative D call: TRBD1 (5 bases). V was trimmed by 0 bases and J by 10 bases, leaving 27 bases between them. This CDR3 region has 19 residues. The germline V gene encodes CDR1 WSHSY and CDR2 SAAADI. The CDR3 nucleotides read TGCGCCAGCAGTGAGTCGGTCAGGGTGGGTCAAGGAACCCTGGGAAAACTGTTTTTT. Protein sequence: CASSESVRVGQGTLGKLFF.

The CDR3, as DNA: TGTGCCAGCAGCTCGCAGGATTCCTATAATTCACCCCTCCACTTT. Translated: CASSSQDSYNSPLHF. The chain uses TRBV9 and TRBJ1-6; D ambiguous. V dropped 4 bases and J dropped 1 base, with 9 bases sitting between them. The CDR3 is 15 residues long. Germline V lookup: CDR1 SGDLS, CDR2 YYNGEE.

This chain joins TRBV5-3 and TRBJ2-7; 7 bases fit TRBD1. TRBV5-3 is treated as an ORF (open reading frame) with a function not yet certain. The V and J ends lost 3 bases and 3 bases, in that order; junction bases with no gene match: 3. This CDR3 is 13 amino acids long. The CDR3 loop reads CARSSDRVYEQYF. For the CDR3, the DNA is TGTGCCAGAAGCTCCGACAGGGTCTACGAGCAGTACTTC.

The chain combines TRBV7-2 with TRBJ2-2; no clear D gene. CDR3 length equals 16 residues. Trimming removed 0 bases from V and 7 bases from J, with 15 bases in between. Germline CDR1 reads SGHTA; CDR2 reads FQGNSA. The DNA of the CDR3 is TGTGCCAGCAGCTTAGCGACGGTGGCCCCGGGCGGGGAGCTGTTTTTT. Its protein is CASSLATVAPGGELFF.

J is TRBJ1-2 and V is TRBV4-1; the match to TRBD1 covers 9 bases. This CDR3 comprises 15 residues. V shed 3 bases, J shed 8 bases, and the junction held 10 bases outside the gene matches. The V gene's germline CDR1 is MGHRA and CDR2 YSYEKL. In DNA form, the CDR3 reads TGCGCCAGCAGCCAGGGGGGACAGGGACGTCGGGGCTACACCTTC. As protein: CASSQGGQGRRGYTF.

The chain carries TRBV10-1 and TRBJ2-7; 7 bases agree with TRBD1. This CDR3 is built from 14 residues. Unmatched junction bases numbered 4, after V lost 2 bases and J lost 3 bases. The germline gives CDR1 WNHNN, CDR2 SYGVQD (reference sequence). CDR3 residues: CASSEGDSVYEQYF. CDR3 bases: TGCGCCAGCAGTGAGGGGGACAGCGTCTACGAGCAGTACTTC.

This chain joins TRBV10-3 and TRBJ1-5, with 9 bases aligning to TRBD1. The trim removed 8 bases at V and 2 bases at J, leaving 4 bases unmatched. This CDR3 comprises 14 residues. From germline, CDR1 is ENHRY and CDR2 SYGVKD. The CDR3 protein is CAIGDRARNQPQHF. The DNA of the CDR3 is TGTGCCATCGGGGACAGGGCCCGCAATCAGCCCCAGCATTTT.

The rearrangement joins TRBV23-1 to TRBJ1-4; tentative D call: TRBD1 (5 bases). TRBV23-1 is an ORF, and what it does is uncertain. The CDR3 has 14 residues. Trimming shortened V by 4 bases and J by 7 bases, and 13 bases separated the two germline ends. The CDR3 spells CASSRGADGEKLFF. The CDR3, as DNA: TGCGCCAGCAGTCGTGGGGCCGACGGTGAAAAACTGTTTTTT.

The V and J genes are TRBV7-9 and TRBJ2-7, with 7 bases that match TRBD1. J lost 6 bases, V lost 4 bases, and 9 bases had no gene match. The CDR3 runs to 14 residues. Germline CDR1 reads SEHNR; CDR2 reads FQNEAQ (reference sequence). CDR3 region: CASSSSPGQIEQYF. The CDR3 nucleotides read TGTGCCAGCAGCTCCTCTCCGGGACAGATCGAGCAGTACTTC.

The sample holds a few counts of this clone. The V call is TRBV20-1, the J call TRBJ2-2, with 9 bases fitting TRBD2. Trimming at V came to 3 bases and at J to 5 bases, leaving 4 bases not matched to a gene. The CDR3 runs to 14 residues. The germline gives CDR1 DFQATT, CDR2 SNEGSKA (reference sequence). The CDR3 DNA follows: TGCAGTGCTAGTAATAGCGGGGGTACCGGGGAGCTGTTTTTT. It encodes CSASNSGGTGELFF.

The rearrangement links TRBV7-2 to TRBJ1-3; TRBD1 aligns across 7 bases. V lost 4 bases, J lost 0 bases, and 3 bases stayed unmatched. The CDR3 has 15 residues. The germline V gene encodes CDR1 SGHTA and CDR2 FQGNSA. The CDR3: CASSSGQFSGNTIYF. The CDR3 DNA follows: TGTGCCAGCAGCTCGGGACAGTTCTCTGGAAACACCATATATTTT. Using reference TRBV7-2 and TRBJ1-3 for the parts outside the CDR3, the full variable domain is GAGVSQSPSNKVTEKGKDVELRCDPISGHTALYWYRQSLGQGLEFLIYFQGNSAPDKSGLPSDRFSAERTGGSVSTLTIQRTQQEDSAVYLCASSSGQFSGNTIYFGEGSWLTVV.

The chain has TRBV29-1 and TRBJ2-1, with 12 bases lining up with TRBD2. The V segment lost 7 bases and the J segment 2 bases; nucleotides outside the gene matches: 9. CDR1 is SQVTM, CDR2 ANQGSEA, per germline. This CDR3 has 16 amino acids. In DNA form, the CDR3 reads TGCAGCGGCTTTGCGACTAGCGGGGGCGCCTACAATGAGCAGTTCTTC. This translates into CSGFATSGGAYNEQFF.

The V gene is TRBV6-1, the J gene TRBJ1-4; 7 bases agree with TRBD1. The CDR3 spans 16 residues. Germline-derived CDR1 and CDR2 are MNHNS and SASEGT. J was trimmed by 7 bases and V by 4 bases; bases with no gene match: 12. This chain's CDR3 is CASSAQGRRRGEKLFF. CDR3 sequence (DNA): TGTGCCAGCAGTGCACAGGGGAGGCGCAGGGGTGAAAAACTGTTTTTT.

The sample holds many counts of this clone. The chain has TRBV24-1 and TRBJ1-2; TRBD1 is a possible D gene (6 bases). Trimming cost V 12 bases and J 3 bases, with 13 bases left between them. This CDR3 contains 12 residues. The germline V gene has CDR1 KGHDR and CDR2 SFDVKD. Written as DNA, the CDR3 is TGTGCCTCTACAAAGGGGGACTATGGCTACACCTTC. As protein: CASTKGDYGYTF.

CDR3: CASSYSKGDWDGYTF. CDR3 nucleotides: TGTGCCAGCAGTTACTCGAAGGGAGACTGGGATGGCTACACCTTC. The chain carries TRBV6-5 and TRBJ1-2; D unclear. This CDR3 has 15 amino acids. Germline-derived CDR1 and CDR2 are MNHEY and SVGAGI. V was pared by 0 bases and J by 6 bases, with 14 bases between.

This clone was seen only once. This sequence joins TRBV5-6 and TRBJ1-5; 9 nucleotides match TRBD1. CDR3 size: 16 residues. The V gene end was trimmed by 3 bases and the J gene end by 7 bases; junction bases not matched to a gene: 11. Per germline, CDR1 SGHDT and CDR2 YYEEEE. The CDR3 bases are TGTGCCAGCAGCTACCGGGACAGGGAATTTGGGCAGCCCCAGCATTTT. Translation gives CASSYRDREFGQPQHF. The whole variable domain, filled in from reference TRBV5-6 and TRBJ1-5, reads DAGVTQSPTHLIKTRGQQVTLRCSPKSGHDTVSWYQQALGQGPQFIFQYYEEEERQRGNFPDRFSGHQFPNYSSELNVNALLLGDSALYLCASSYRDREFGQPQHFGDGTRLSIL.

The chain links TRBV20-1 to TRBJ1-1; TRBD1 agrees at 7 bases. This CDR3 comprises 14 residues. In germline, CDR1 is DFQATT, CDR2 SNEGSKA (reference sequence). V gave up 3 bases and J gave up 0 bases; unmatched junction bases: 4. The CDR3 is CSASAGQLNTEAFF. CDR3 coding DNA: TGCAGTGCTAGTGCGGGACAGCTGAACACTGAAGCTTTCTTT.

V usage is TRBV18 and J usage is TRBJ1-1, with D maybe TRBD1 (6 bases). Trimming shortened V by 3 bases and J by 10 bases, and 21 bases separated the two germline ends. CDR3 size: 15 residues. Germline V gene data show CDR1 as KGHSH and CDR2 as LQKENI. CDR3 sequence: CASSPPQSGGIVAFF. DNA for the CDR3: TGTGCCAGCTCACCCCCGCAGTCGGGGGGCATCGTAGCTTTCTTT.

The chain couples TRBV2 to TRBJ1-3; possibly TRBD1 for D (6 bases). The germline CDR1 and CDR2 sequences are SNHLY and FYNNEI. The CDR3 extends over 16 amino acids. Trimming left V 8 bases short and J 2 bases short, with 19 bases between. The CDR3: CASSILQGRTGNTIYF. The CDR3 DNA is TGTGCCAGCTCGATACTACAGGGTAGGACTGGAAACACCATATATTTT.